This T cell receptor beta chain derives from a study of identical twins. All donors comprised healthy Caucasians. As regards this clonotype: Its antigen is not identified.

Study-level points and caveats: There was an excess of low generation probability in the out-of-frame alpha sequences that twins shared. Interpretation of the results relied on cross-sectional statistical analysis and not on following the same donors.

Template switching added a universal primer site, and cDNA bore unique molecular identifiers. A single record per CDR3 protein comes from TCRdb applying MiXCR to the 5' RACE reads. In the table there are 1.5 million to 2 million distinct CDR3 sequences, less than 40% of which are singletons. The CDR3 is 12 amino acids. V was shortened by 3 bases and J by 15 bases, with 15 bases between the two germline ends. CDR1 and CDR2 (germline): MDHEN, SYDVKM. The J gene is TRBJ2-4, the V gene TRBV28; a possible D gene is TRBD1 (5 bases). The source is a newborn girl in good health. Sample: cord blood. The CDR3, as DNA: TGTGCCAGCAGTTTGGACAACTACGAGCGGTACTTC. Protein: CASSLDNYERYF.